The 15 T cell receptor beta chains below all came from one sample that was sequenced in a study of control samples from healthy donors and cancer patients. Only in-frame clones appear in the TCRdb table, and some are missing; sequencing was by immunoSEQ multiplex PCR. The sample shows roughly 150,000 clones, around 88% of them seen only once. The sample was blood. All receptors derive from a man in his late teens or twenties in good health.

The chain recombines TRBV11-2 with TRBJ2-2; the match to TRBD1 covers 10 bases. Per the germline V gene, CDR1 is SGHAT and CDR2 is FQNNGV. V dropped 5 bases and J dropped 1; count of bases not matched to a gene: 4. This CDR3 is built from 16 residues. The CDR3 sequence: CASSTRTGGNTGELFF. The DNA for the CDR3 is TGTGCCAGCAGCACTCGGACAGGGGGGAACACCGGGGAGCTGTTTTTT.

This clone appeared once. The chain recombines TRBV5-5 with TRBJ2-7, with D possibly matching TRBD2 (7 bases). CDR3 length: 16 amino acids. Germline CDR1 SGHKS, CDR2 YYEKEE (reference sequence). The V end lost 1 base, the J end lost 4 bases, and 18 bases lay between the germline ends. In nucleotides, the CDR3 is TGTGCCAGCAGCTTGTATGGGGGCGGGGGACTGTACGAGCAGTACTTC. Its protein product is CASSLYGGGGLYEQYF.

The V and J genes are TRBV4-3 and TRBJ2-3; 7 nucleotides line up with TRBD2. V shed 1 base, J shed 2 bases, and the junction held 3 bases outside the gene matches. The CDR3 contains 15 residues. Germline loops: CDR1 LGHNA, CDR2 YSLEER. DNA for the CDR3: TGCGCCAGCAGCCAAGCCTGGGACTACACAGATACGCAGTATTTT. It codes for CASSQAWDYTDTQYF.

V usage is TRBV6-1 and J usage is TRBJ2-5; 10 bases agree with TRBD2. Trimming took 2 bases from V and 9 from J; bases not matched to a gene: 6. The CDR3 is 14 residues long. Per germline, CDR1 MNHNS and CDR2 SASEGT. The CDR3 coding sequence is TGTGCCAGCAGTGAATATGTAGCGGGGGGCCCCCAGTACTTC. This gives the protein CASSEYVAGGPQYF.

The rearrangement joins TRBV28 to TRBJ1-3; TRBD1 aligns across 9 bases. Unmatched junction bases numbered 3, after V lost 2 bases and J lost 13 bases. The CDR3 covers 12 residues. CDR1 MDHEN and CDR2 SYDVKM come from the germline V gene. CDR3 sequence (DNA): TGTGCCAGCAGTTTACGACAGGGGGGGATATATTTT. Translation: CASSLRQGGIYF.

This clone was found a few times. The genes are TRBV30 and TRBJ1-5; D might be TRBD1 (6 bases). CDR3 length: 13 residues. Trimming pared 7 bases from V and 9 bases from J, leaving 19 bases between. Germline V lookup: CDR1 GTSNPN, CDR2 SVGIG (reference sequence). Here the CDR3 reads CALGLGGAWPQHF. The CDR3 DNA follows: TGTGCCTTAGGGTTGGGGGGGGCTTGGCCCCAGCATTTT.

V gene TRBV6-5 combines with J gene TRBJ1-4; TRBD1 might be the D (6 bases). Trimming took 6 bases from V and 8 from J, leaving 19 bases between them. The CDR3 totals 15 residues. The germline gives CDR1 MNHEY, CDR2 SVGAGI. CDR3 residues: CASRPRQVFREKLFF. The CDR3 DNA sequence: TGTGCCAGCAGGCCAAGACAGGTGTTTAGGGAAAAACTGTTTTTT.

This clone was recorded a few times. The chain employs TRBV6-2 or TRBV6-3 and TRBJ1-3; no clear D gene. In germline, CDR1 is MNHEY, CDR2 SVGEGT. Trimming stripped 2 bases from V and 0 bases from J, with 14 bases between. CDR3 length: 17 amino acids. DNA for the CDR3: TGTGCCAGCAGTTACAGACCGGACGGTACCTCTGGAAACACCATATATTTT. Its protein product is CASSYRPDGTSGNTIYF.

The rearrangement links TRBV15 to TRBJ2-5; 8 nucleotides line up with TRBD2. V dropped 0 bases and J dropped 5; count of bases not matched to a gene: 8. The CDR3 is 16 residues long. Looked up from germline, CDR1 is LNHNV and CDR2 is YYDKDF (reference sequence). CDR3 nucleotides: TGTGCCACCAGCAGAGAGGGCGGGGGGCTTCCGGAGACCCAGTACTTC. Its protein is CATSREGGGLPETQYF.

V gene TRBV28 combines with J gene TRBJ1-2, with a weak D call TRBD1 (5 bases). V gave up 9 bases and J gave up 8 bases, with 13 bases separating them. The CDR3 sequence is 11 residues long. Germline CDR1 and CDR2: MDHEN and SYDVKM. The CDR3: CASRIGAGYTF. As DNA, the CDR3 is TGTGCCAGTAGGATAGGGGCGGGCTACACCTTC.

This chain links TRBV7-9 with TRBJ2-3; D not certain. The V gene's germline CDR1 is SEHNR and CDR2 FQNEAQ (reference sequence). This CDR3 comprises 13 residues. V lost 1 base to trimming and J lost 5 bases, with 7 bases between them. This CDR3 reads CASSLGDQDTQYF. The CDR3 nucleotides are TGTGCCAGCAGCTTAGGAGATCAAGATACGCAGTATTTT.

The chain carries TRBV6-5 and TRBJ1-2, with 8 bases that match TRBD1. The germline V gene has CDR1 MNHEY and CDR2 SVGAGI. V gave up 6 bases and J gave up 3 bases; unmatched junction bases: 9. The CDR3 length is 15 residues. Here the CDR3 DNA reads TGTGCCAGCAGCAGTAGGGCAGGGGGCCACTATGGCTACACCTTC. Its translation: CASSSRAGGHYGYTF.

The chain employs TRBV19 and TRBJ1-1; 9 nucleotides align to TRBD1. CDR3 size: 14 residues. The ends lost 6 bases at V and 7 bases at J; junction bases unmatched: 9. Germline values: CDR1 LNHDA, CDR2 SQIVND (reference sequence). The CDR3 protein is CASRGTGKRDEAFF. Here the CDR3 DNA reads TGTGCCAGTAGGGGGACAGGGAAGAGGGATGAAGCTTTCTTT.

V gene TRBV5-6 combines with J gene TRBJ2-7; maybe TRBD1 (6 bases). V was clipped by 4 bases and J by 0 bases, with 11 bases between them. Looked up from germline, CDR1 is SGHDT and CDR2 is YYEEEE. The CDR3 has 14 residues. The CDR3 reads CASSNREISYEQYF. The CDR3 bases are TGTGCCAGCAGCAACAGGGAGATCTCCTACGAGCAGTACTTC.

The genes are TRBV19 and TRBJ2-7; 8 bases fit TRBD2. The V gene's germline CDR1 is LNHDA and CDR2 SQIVND (reference sequence). This CDR3 is built from 15 residues. Trimming at V came to 3 bases and at J to 2 bases, leaving 6 bases not matched to a gene. Written as DNA, the CDR3 is TGTGCCAGTAGTATTAGCGGGGCTTCCCCCTACGAGCAGTACTTC. This encodes CASSISGASPYEQYF.